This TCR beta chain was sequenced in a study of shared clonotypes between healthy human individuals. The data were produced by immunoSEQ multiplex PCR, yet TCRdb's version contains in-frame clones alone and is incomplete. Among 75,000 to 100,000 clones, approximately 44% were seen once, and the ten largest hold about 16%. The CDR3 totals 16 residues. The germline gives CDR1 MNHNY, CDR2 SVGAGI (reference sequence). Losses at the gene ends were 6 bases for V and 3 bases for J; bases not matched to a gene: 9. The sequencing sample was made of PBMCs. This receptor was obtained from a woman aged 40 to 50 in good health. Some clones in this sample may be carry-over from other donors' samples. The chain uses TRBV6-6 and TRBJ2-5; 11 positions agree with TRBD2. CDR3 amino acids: CASSNAGTSGKETQYF. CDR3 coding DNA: TGTGCCAGCAGCAACGCGGGGACTAGCGGAAAAGAGACCCAGTACTTC.